This entry lists 22 T cell receptor beta chains sequenced from one sample in a study of T-cell memory formation after mild COVID-19. In TCRdb, the 5' RACE reads were re-called with MiXCR into one record per CDR3 protein. The repertoire consists of roughly 130,000 distinct CDR3 sequences, with more than 15% occurring once and the leading ten covering approximately 15%. The sample comprised PBMCs or a T cell subset sorted from them (not recorded which). These receptors came from an adult woman who had mild COVID-19 (a few samples of this study predate the infection). Cell type and time point are not known.

This clonotype was counted a few times. The chain is built from TRBV5-5 and TRBJ2-7; 8 bases fit TRBD1. V was clipped by 0 bases and J by 6 bases; unmatched bases: 8. The CDR3 is 15 residues long. Germline V CDR1 and CDR2: SGHKS, YYEKEE (reference sequence). CDR3 region: CASSLEDRVGLEQYF. The CDR3 coding sequence is TGTGCCAGCAGCTTGGAGGACAGGGTGGGACTCGAGCAGTACTTC.

A few counts support this clonotype. The gene calls are TRBV14 and TRBJ2-5; D gene unclear. V lost 0 bases, J lost 3 bases, and 14 bases lay in between. This CDR3 has 16 amino acids. CDR1 is SGHDN, CDR2 FVKESK, per germline. The CDR3 coding sequence is TGTGCCAGCAGCCAAGATTCGGCACTCCTGAAAGAGACCCAGTACTTC. Translated, it gives CASSQDSALLKETQYF.

The V gene is TRBV6-5, the J gene TRBJ1-1, with D tentatively TRBD1 (5 bases). This CDR3 contains 13 residues. Germline V lookup: CDR1 MNHEY, CDR2 SVGAGI. V lost 4 bases to trimming and J lost 5 bases, with 11 bases between them. The CDR3 loop reads CASSSLTETEAFF. The CDR3 region has the DNA TGTGCCAGCAGTTCCCTGACAGAGACTGAAGCTTTCTTT.

The chain combines TRBV3-1 with TRBJ2-4; 13 nucleotides match TRBD2. The CDR3 has 17 amino acids. Losses at the gene ends were 3 bases for V and 0 bases for J; bases not matched to a gene: 2. Looked up from germline, CDR1 is LGHDT and CDR2 is YNNKEL (reference sequence). In nucleotides, the CDR3 is TGTGCCAGCAGCCAGACTAGCGGGGGGAGAGCCAAAAACATTCAGTACTTC. This codes for CASSQTSGGRAKNIQYF. Using reference TRBV3-1 and TRBJ2-4 for the parts outside the CDR3, the full variable domain is DTAVSQTPKYLVTQMGNDKSIKCEQNLGHDTMYWYKQDSKKFLKIMFSYNNKELIINETVPNRFSPKSPDKAHLNLHINSLELGDSAVYFCASSQTSGGRAKNIQYFGAGTRLSVL.

The rearrangement links TRBV5-6 to TRBJ1-5, with TRBD1 as a possible D gene (5 bases). Germline CDR1 reads SGHDT; CDR2 reads YYEEEE. The ends were cut back, 1 base at V and 3 bases at J, with 11 bases in the middle. The CDR3 runs to 15 residues. This CDR3 is CASSLWAGANQPQHF. The CDR3 DNA reads as TGTGCCAGCAGCTTGTGGGCCGGGGCCAATCAGCCCCAGCATTTT.

This chain joins TRBV7-9 and TRBJ1-1; D gene ambiguous. The CDR3 has 14 amino acids. V lost 5 bases and J 0 bases, leaving 10 bases between the germline ends. Per the germline V gene, CDR1 is SEHNR and CDR2 is FQNEAQ (reference sequence). The CDR3 nucleotides are TGTGCCAGCAGCCCCAGGACGGTGAACACTGAAGCTTTCTTT. It is translated as CASSPRTVNTEAFF.

This clonotype was seen a few times. The gene calls are TRBV24-1 and TRBJ2-1; TRBD1 agrees at 7 bases. Trimming cost V 1 base and J 3 bases; bases outside gene matches: 5. The germline gives CDR1 KGHDR, CDR2 SFDVKD. The CDR3 extends over 16 amino acids. For the CDR3, the DNA is TGTGCCACCAGTGATTTCCGGGACAGCATCTACAATGAGCAGTTCTTC. This sequence encodes CATSDFRDSIYNEQFF.

CDR3 in amino acids: CASRPVGGNYGYTF. Written as DNA, the CDR3 is TGCGCCAGCAGACCTGTTGGGGGTAACTATGGCTACACCTTC. V gene TRBV4-1 combines with J gene TRBJ1-2; TRBD1 is a possible D gene (5 bases). This CDR3 has 14 residues. V gave up 6 bases and J gave up 1 base, with 12 bases separating them. Germline V gene sequence: CDR1 MGHRA, CDR2 YSYEKL.

The chain recombines TRBV4-3 with TRBJ2-1; possible D gene TRBD2, 5 bases. Trimming removed 1 base from V and 8 bases from J, with 15 bases in between. The CDR3 is made up of 15 amino acids. Germline values: CDR1 LGHNA, CDR2 YSLEER. The CDR3 is CASSQVGEGNDEQFF. The CDR3, as DNA: TGCGCCAGCAGCCAAGTCGGGGAAGGAAATGATGAGCAGTTCTTC.

J is TRBJ2-5 and V is TRBV29-1; tentatively, D is TRBD2 (5 bases). Germline V gene sequence: CDR1 SQVTM, CDR2 ANQGSEA. The CDR3 contains 11 residues. V lost 4 bases and J lost 5, with 8 bases in between. CDR3 DNA: TGCAGCGTTGGCCGAGGGGAGACCCAGTACTTC. The encoded protein is CSVGRGETQYF.

This clonotype was counted only a few times. One end of the junction fails to match germline, which may point to a read error. V and J are TRBV12-3 or TRBV12-4 and TRBJ2-7; D could derive from TRBD1 or TRBD2 (5 bases each). The length of the CDR3 is 13 residues. CDR3 DNA sequence: TGTGCCAGCAGTAGTGGACGGGGCTACGTGCAGTACTTC. Its translation is CASSSGRGYVQYF.

The rearrangement joins TRBV6-5 to TRBJ1-2; D call uncertain. V dropped 3 bases and J dropped 6 bases, with 11 bases sitting between them. The CDR3 is 13 amino acids. The germline CDR1 and CDR2 sequences are MNHEY and SVGAGI. The CDR3 protein is CASSYLGNDGYTF. In DNA, the CDR3 is TGTGCCAGCAGTTATCTGGGGAATGATGGCTACACCTTC.

This chain uses TRBV9 with TRBJ2-7; possibly TRBD2 for D (7 bases). The germline V gene has CDR1 SGDLS and CDR2 YYNGEE. Trimming removed 3 bases from V and 1 base from J, with 14 bases in between. This CDR3 is 15 amino acids long. CDR3 coding DNA: TGTGCCAGCAGCGCTGGGGGGGCAGGGTCCTACGAGCAGTACTTC. Its translation: CASSAGGAGSYEQYF.

The chain employs TRBV12-3 or TRBV12-4 and TRBJ2-6; TRBD1 might be the D (5 bases). Trimming pared 6 bases from V and 4 bases from J, leaving 13 bases between. The CDR3 spans 15 residues. The CDR3 region is CASSLQASGANVLTF. The CDR3 coding sequence is TGTGCCAGCAGCTTACAGGCTTCCGGGGCCAACGTCCTGACTTTC.

In this sample, this clonotype turned up a few times. The V gene is TRBV15, the J gene TRBJ1-5; D perhaps matches TRBD1 (5 bases). Germline loops: CDR1 LNHNV, CDR2 YYDKDF (reference sequence). Trimming removed 1 base from V and 7 bases from J, with 14 bases in between. The CDR3 totals 15 residues. The CDR3 DNA sequence: TGTGCCACCAGCAGAGGAGCGGGAAGGGGCCAGCCCCAGCATTTT. Translating it yields CATSRGAGRGQPQHF.

The chain couples TRBV9 to TRBJ2-7; 9 bases are shared with TRBD2. The CDR3 totals 14 residues. Germline values: CDR1 SGDLS, CDR2 YYNGEE. V lost 6 bases to trimming and J lost 3 bases; unmatched junction nucleotides: 7. The CDR3 loop reads CASTRTSELYEQYF. CDR3 DNA: TGTGCCAGCACCCGGACTAGCGAGCTCTACGAGCAGTACTTC.

In regard to this clonotype: The junction departs from germline at one end; a sequencing error may be responsible. This sequence joins TRBV3-1 and TRBJ2-4; D is possibly TRBD2 (6 bases). The CDR3 totals 14 residues. Germline V gene lookup returns CDR1 LGHDT and CDR2 YNNKEL (reference sequence). Here the CDR3 reads CASSQEGSGLPLDF. The CDR3 nucleotides read TGTGCCAGCAGCCAAGAAGGTAGCGGACTCCCACTGGACTTC.

The chain joins TRBV7-2 to TRBJ1-1; D is undetermined. The V end lost 1 base, the J end lost 8 bases, and 11 bases lay between the germline ends. The CDR3 covers 13 residues. Germline V gene data show CDR1 as SGHTA and CDR2 as FQGNSA. CDR3: CASSLGWLAEAFF. DNA for the CDR3: TGTGCCAGCAGCTTAGGGTGGTTGGCGGAAGCTTTCTTT. Variable domain in full (rest from reference TRBV7-2 and TRBJ1-1): GAGVSQSPSNKVTEKGKDVELRCDPISGHTALYWYRQSLGQGLEFLIYFQGNSAPDKSGLPSDRFSAERTGGSVSTLTIQRTQQEDSAVYLCASSLGWLAEAFFGQGTRLTVV.

This clonotype was recorded a few times. CDR3 loop: CASSQGRWGNTKNIQYF. The CDR3 DNA reads as TGCGCCAGCAGCCAAGGGCGGTGGGGGAATACCAAAAACATTCAGTACTTC. The chain links TRBV4-1 to TRBJ2-4; D may correspond to TRBD1 or TRBD2 (5 bases each). The CDR3 extends over 17 amino acids. V lost 1 base and J lost 2, with 15 bases in between. CDR1 is MGHRA, CDR2 YSYEKL, per germline.

Only a few counts were recorded for this clonotype. This chain joins TRBV5-1 and TRBJ2-7, with D tentatively TRBD2 (6 bases). V was trimmed by 4 bases and J by 5 bases, leaving 16 bases between them. CDR1 is SGHRS and CDR2 is YFSETQ in the germline V gene. This CDR3 has 14 amino acids. The CDR3 is CASSPEGLEDEQYF. The DNA of the CDR3 is TGCGCCAGCAGCCCGGAGGGGTTGGAGGACGAGCAGTACTTC.

The rearrangement uses TRBV18 and TRBJ1-5; no reliable D call. Deletions cut 3 bases from V and 4 bases from J, with 10 bases between. Germline V lookup: CDR1 KGHSH, CDR2 LQKENI. The CDR3 runs 14 residues. The CDR3 coding sequence is TGTGCCAGCTCACCCGCGACACCTAATCAGCCCCAGCATTTT. Translated: CASSPATPNQPQHF.

There are a few counts of this clonotype. The chain joins TRBV12-3 or TRBV12-4 to TRBJ2-1; D not resolved. The CDR3 sequence is 12 residues long. Between the trimmed V and J ends, which lost 3 bases and 6 bases, there was a span of 6 bases. The CDR3 loop reads CASSFSINEQFF. The CDR3 DNA reads as TGTGCCAGCAGTTTCTCGATCAATGAGCAGTTCTTC.